What follows are 30 T cell receptor beta chains derived from one specimen sequenced in a study of T-cell memory formation after mild COVID-19. TCRdb redid the calling of the 5' RACE reads with MiXCR, one entry per CDR3 protein. In the table there are about 290,000 distinct CDR3 sequences, 15% of which are singletons. Sequences were obtained from PBMCs or a T cell subset sorted from them (not recorded which). These receptors came from a man between 18 and 35 years old who had mild COVID-19 (a few samples of this study predate the infection). Cell type and time point are not known.

This clonotype was seen only a few times. This chain connects TRBV6-5 to TRBJ1-6, with D possibly being TRBD1 (5 bases). Germline-derived CDR1 and CDR2 are MNHEY and SVGAGI. The V end was cut by 7 bases, the J end by 8 bases, with 12 bases between. The CDR3 is made up of 13 amino acids. The CDR3 DNA follows: TGTGCCAGCACCAACAGGTTTGATTCACCCCTCCACTTT. Protein sequence: CASTNRFDSPLHF.

Only a few counts were recorded for this clonotype. This chain connects TRBV7-2 to TRBJ2-1, with D possibly called TRBD1 or TRBD2 (5 bases each). CDR1 and CDR2 from the germline V gene are SGHTA and FQGNSA. Trimming pared 3 bases from V and 9 bases from J, leaving 12 bases between. The CDR3 runs 13 residues. The CDR3 DNA reads as TGTGCCAGCAGCTTCTCAGGGAGACTTGAGCAGTTCTTC. This translates into CASSFSGRLEQFF.

The genes are TRBV5-1 and TRBJ1-5; maybe TRBD1 (5 bases). Germline CDR1 SGHRS, CDR2 YFSETQ. V lost 4 bases, J lost 3 bases, and 14 bases lay in between. The CDR3 runs to 15 residues. The CDR3 region is CASSRDGGTNQPQHF. In DNA, the CDR3 is TGCGCCAGCAGCCGGGACGGGGGAACCAATCAGCCCCAGCATTTT.

The chain uses TRBV4-3 and TRBJ2-2; D possibly corresponds to TRBD1 (6 bases). CDR3 length equals 15 residues. Deletions cut 4 bases from V and 4 bases from J, with 13 bases between. Germline lookup yields CDR1 LGHNA and CDR2 YSLEER. The CDR3 here is CASSPGGQFTGELFF. For the CDR3, the DNA is TGCGCCAGCAGCCCGGGCGGACAGTTCACCGGGGAGCTGTTTTTT.

The chain has TRBV7-9 and TRBJ2-7; 7 bases agree with TRBD1. The CDR3 loop spans 14 amino acids. Germline V CDR1 and CDR2: SEHNR, FQNEAQ (reference sequence). V gave up 0 bases and J gave up 9 bases; unmatched junction bases: 8. The CDR3 reads CASSLAGTEPTQYV. Here the CDR3 DNA reads TGTGCCAGCAGCTTAGCGGGGACAGAGCCTACGCAGTACGTC.

This clonotype came up many times. V is TRBV5-1 and J is TRBJ2-1; 8 nucleotides line up with TRBD1. This CDR3 contains 15 residues. With 4 bases clipped from V and 15 bases from J, the junction kept 18 bases outside the gene matches. Germline assignment: CDR1 SGHRS and CDR2 YFSETQ. The CDR3 nucleotides are TGCGCCAGCAGCCGCCCGGGGGACCCCGGACAGGGTGCGTTCTTC. Its translation: CASSRPGDPGQGAFF. Full variable domain (rest looked up from reference TRBV5-1 and TRBJ2-1): KAGVTQTPRYLIKTRGQQVTLSCSPISGHRSVSWYQQTPGQGLQFLFEYFSETQRNKGNFPGRFSGRQFSNSRSEMNVSTLELGDSALYLCASSRPGDPGQGAFFGPGTRLTVL.

The chain combines TRBV7-9 with TRBJ1-1; D is possibly TRBD1 (6 bases). Germline loops: CDR1 SEHNR, CDR2 FQNEAQ (reference sequence). This CDR3 has 15 amino acids. V gave up 5 bases and J gave up 1 base, with 14 bases separating them. The CDR3 coding sequence is TGTGCCAGCAGCCCACAGGGATATAAGAACACTGAAGCTTTCTTT. Translated, it gives CASSPQGYKNTEAFF.

This clonotype was counted ten times or more. The J gene is TRBJ2-1, the V gene TRBV24-1; TRBD1 aligns across 7 bases. Per the germline V gene, CDR1 is KGHDR and CDR2 is SFDVKD. V was pared by 5 bases and J by 9 bases, with 9 bases of the junction left unmatched. The CDR3 is 14 residues long. The CDR3 nucleotides read TGTGCCACCAGTGCAACCGACAGGGACAGTGAGCAGTTCTTC. Its translation: CATSATDRDSEQFF.

This clonotype was observed a few times. This chain uses TRBV28 with TRBJ1-5; D call uncertain. CDR3 length: 14 amino acids. Looked up from germline, CDR1 is MDHEN and CDR2 is SYDVKM. Between the trimmed V and J ends, which lost 7 bases and 1 base, there was a span of 11 bases. CDR3 nucleotides: TGTGCCAGCAACAAGCGGGGAAGCAATCAGCCCCAGCATTTT. Its protein is CASNKRGSNQPQHF.

The rearrangement joins TRBV6-5 to TRBJ2-3; possibly TRBD2 for D (5 bases). Trimming removed 4 bases from V and 5 bases from J, with 13 bases in between. Germline V gene sequence: CDR1 MNHEY, CDR2 SVGAGI. The CDR3 is 14 amino acids. In nucleotides, the CDR3 is TGTGCCAGCAGTTTCGGCACTAGAAGAGATACGCAGTATTTT. Residues: CASSFGTRRDTQYF.

This clonotype was seen ten or more times. The rearrangement joins TRBV5-1 to TRBJ2-1; 10 bases fit TRBD1. The CDR3 runs to 16 residues. The V gene's germline CDR1 is SGHRS and CDR2 YFSETQ. V was pared by 0 bases and J by 7 bases, with 7 bases of the junction left unmatched. CDR3 DNA sequence: TGCGCCAGCAGCTTGGCCGGGGGACAGGGGATTAATGAGCAGTTCTTC. Residues: CASSLAGGQGINEQFF.

The chain joins TRBV25-1 to TRBJ1-6; 7 nucleotides match TRBD1. This CDR3 contains 16 residues. V lost 3 bases and J lost 5; bases outside the gene matches: 7. CDR1 and CDR2 from the germline V gene are MGHDK and SYGVNS. The chain's CDR3 is CASSDLTGYHNSPLHF. Here the CDR3 DNA reads TGTGCCAGCAGTGACTTGACAGGGTACCATAATTCACCCCTCCACTTT. The variable domain in full, with the rest retrieved from reference TRBV25-1 and TRBJ1-6, is EADIYQTPRYLVIGTGKKITLECSQTMGHDKMYWYQQDPGMELHLIHYSYGVNSTEKGDLSSESTVSRIRTEHFPLTLESARPSHTSQYLCASSDLTGYHNSPLHFGNGTRLTVT.

CDR3: CASSFVGYGYTF. DNA of the CDR3: TGTGCCAGCAGCTTTGTGGGCTATGGCTACACCTTC. The chain is built from TRBV7-9 and TRBJ1-2; D ambiguous. CDR1 SEHNR and CDR2 FQNEAQ come from the germline V gene (reference sequence). CDR3 length: 12 amino acids. V was pared by 3 bases and J by 4 bases, with 6 bases between.

This clonotype was seen more than once but under ten times. The chain links TRBV9 to TRBJ1-1; unclear D gene. Deletions cut 4 bases from V and 1 base from J, with 11 bases between. The V gene's germline CDR1 is SGDLS and CDR2 YYNGEE. There are 14 residues in the CDR3. This CDR3 reads CASSSRKTNTEAFF. The CDR3, as DNA: TGTGCCAGCAGCAGTCGAAAAACGAACACTGAAGCTTTCTTT. The whole variable domain, remainder taken from reference TRBV9 and TRBJ1-1, is DSGVTQTPKHLITATGQRVTLRCSPRSGDLSVYWYQQSLDQGLQFLIQYYNGEERAKGNILERFSAQQFPDLHSELNLSSLELGDSALYFCASSSRKTNTEAFFGQGTRLTVV.

In this sample, this clonotype turned up a few times. This rearrangement joins TRBV7-3 to TRBJ2-1, with 10 bases lining up with TRBD2. The CDR3 loop spans 17 amino acids. Per germline, CDR1 SGHTA and CDR2 FQGTGA. J lost 4 bases, V lost 0 bases, and 6 bases had no gene match. The CDR3 sequence: CASSLTAGGPDYNEQFF. The CDR3 DNA reads TGTGCCAGCAGCTTAACAGCGGGGGGGCCAGATTACAATGAGCAGTTCTTC.

The V and J genes are TRBV20-1 and TRBJ1-6; TRBD1 might be the D (6 bases). This CDR3 contains 17 residues. CDR1 and CDR2 (germline): DFQATT, SNEGSKA (reference sequence). The ends were cut back, 0 bases at V and 4 bases at J, with 16 bases in the middle. Written as DNA, the CDR3 is TGCAGTGCTAGAGACAGGATCAGGGGCTTTTATAATTCACCCCTCCACTTT. Translating gives CSARDRIRGFYNSPLHF.

The genes are TRBV7-9 and TRBJ2-5; D gene ambiguous. V was clipped by 3 bases and J by 4 bases, with 9 bases between them. The V gene's germline CDR1 is SEHNR and CDR2 FQNEAQ (reference sequence). The CDR3 sequence is 13 residues long. CDR3 DNA: TGTGCCAGCAGCTTGTCGTTCCGAGAGACCCAGTACTTC. Translated, it gives CASSLSFRETQYF. Looking up the rest from reference TRBV7-9 and TRBJ2-5 gives the full variable domain: DTGVSQNPRHKITKRGQNVTFRCDPISEHNRLYWYRQTLGQGPEFLTYFQNEAQLEKSRLLSDRFSAERPKGSFSTLEIQRTEQGDSAMYLCASSLSFRETQYFGPGTRLLVL.

This clonotype came up a few times. The chain has TRBV12-3 or TRBV12-4 and TRBJ2-5, with D perhaps given as TRBD1 or TRBD2 (5 bases each). The CDR3 sequence is 15 residues long. V was shortened by 3 bases and J by 4 bases, with 15 bases between the two germline ends. CDR3: CASSFPRGRGETQYF. The CDR3 region has the DNA TGTGCCAGCAGTTTTCCCCGGGGCCGAGGAGAGACCCAGTACTTC.

The chain combines TRBV6-5 with TRBJ2-1, with TRBD1 as a possible D gene (5 bases). The CDR3 is 16 residues long. Germline CDR1 and CDR2: MNHEY and SVGAGI. V was pared by 7 bases and J by 1 base, with 17 bases between. The CDR3 bases are TGTGCCAGCACCGGCGGCAGGGTTAGGTCCTACAATGAGCAGTTCTTC. It codes for CASTGGRVRSYNEQFF.

This clonotype is medium-sized in the sample. The genes are TRBV4-3 and TRBJ2-6; 9 bases are shared with TRBD2. From germline, CDR1 is LGHNA and CDR2 YSLEER. The CDR3 spans 16 residues. Germline trimming cut 3 bases from V and 1 base from J; bases unmatched to any gene: 1. The CDR3 reads CASSQTSGSGANVLTF. DNA for the CDR3: TGCGCCAGCAGCCAGACTAGCGGTTCTGGGGCCAACGTCCTGACTTTC.

The chain is built from TRBV7-9 and TRBJ2-3; either TRBD1 or TRBD2 may supply D (5 bases each). The CDR3 runs 15 residues. Germline loops: CDR1 SEHNR, CDR2 FQNEAQ (reference sequence). Deletions cut 5 bases from V and 2 bases from J, with 14 bases between. CDR3 DNA: TGTGCCAGCAGCCCCCGGGGCAGTTACACAGATACGCAGTATTTT. This gives the protein CASSPRGSYTDTQYF.

This clonotype was counted between two and nine times. The gene calls are TRBV12-3 or TRBV12-4 and TRBJ1-2; TRBD1 is a possible D gene (5 bases). The CDR3 sequence is 13 residues long. V lost 8 bases, J lost 4 bases, and 14 bases lay in between. CDR3 loop: CASVQAGPYGYTF. CDR3 nucleotides: TGTGCCAGCGTCCAGGCAGGGCCCTATGGCTACACCTTC.

This clonotype was seen a handful of times. V and J are TRBV9 and TRBJ1-1; 9 bases agree with TRBD1. The CDR3 is 19 amino acids. Germline CDR1 SGDLS, CDR2 YYNGEE. Unmatched junction bases numbered 18, after V lost 0 bases and J lost 6 bases. The CDR3 DNA reads TGTGCCAGCAGCGTAGATGATCGTTGGGTCGGGGACAGGGACGCTGAAGCTTTCTTT. The encoded protein is CASSVDDRWVGDRDAEAFF.

This clonotype has just a few counts. The V call is TRBV4-1, the J call TRBJ2-2; perhaps TRBD1 as D (5 bases). The CDR3 sequence is 16 residues long. V was cut by 4 bases and J by 0 bases, with 12 bases left in between. Germline lookup yields CDR1 MGHRA and CDR2 YSYEKL. CDR3 bases: TGCGCCAGCAGCCTACGGACACCCACGAACACCGGGGAGCTGTTTTTT. Protein product: CASSLRTPTNTGELFF.

CDR3 amino acids: CASSLPVPNEQFF. The DNA for the CDR3 is TGTGCCAGCAGCTTACCAGTCCCCAATGAGCAGTTCTTC. The chain joins TRBV7-8 to TRBJ2-1; D uncertain. V lost 2 bases and J 6 bases, leaving 8 bases between the germline ends. The CDR3 covers 13 residues. The germline gives CDR1 SGHVS, CDR2 FQNEAQ.

This clonotype has only a few counts. The V and J genes are TRBV28 and TRBJ1-1; no clear D. This CDR3 contains 14 residues. The V end was cut by 5 bases, the J end by 1 base, with 11 bases between. The germline CDR1 and CDR2 sequences are MDHEN and SYDVKM. CDR3 region: CASSLPRENTEAFF. For the CDR3, the DNA is TGTGCCAGCAGTCTTCCCCGGGAGAACACTGAAGCTTTCTTT.

This clonotype was detected only a few times. J is TRBJ2-3 and V is TRBV11-2, with 10 bases identical to TRBD2. The CDR3 has 16 residues. The V segment lost 5 bases and the J segment 1 base; nucleotides outside the gene matches: 6. The germline gives CDR1 SGHAT, CDR2 FQNNGV. This chain's CDR3 is CASSRTLAGGTDTQYF. DNA for the CDR3: TGTGCCAGCAGCCGAACTCTAGCGGGGGGCACAGATACGCAGTATTTT. Combining the CDR3 with reference TRBV11-2 and TRBJ2-3 gives the whole variable domain EAGVAQSPRYKIIEKRQSVAFWCNPISGHATLYWYQQILGQGPKLLIQFQNNGVVDDSQLPKDRFSAERLKGVDSTLKIQPAKLEDSAVYLCASSRTLAGGTDTQYFGPGTRLTVL.

The chain employs TRBV15 and TRBJ2-7, with D possibly TRBD2 on 7 matching bases. Germline V gives CDR1 LNHNV, CDR2 YYDKDF (reference sequence). Between the trimmed V and J ends, which lost 7 bases and 1 base, there was a span of 14 bases. The CDR3 loop spans 14 amino acids. In nucleotides, the CDR3 is TGTGCCACCAATCAGGGGAGGGGTTCCTACGAGCAGTACTTC. Its protein is CATNQGRGSYEQYF.

A few counts support this clonotype. The genes are TRBV6-2 or TRBV6-3 and TRBJ2-7, with D possibly matching TRBD1 (6 bases). V gave up 10 bases and J gave up 3 bases, with 13 bases separating them. The CDR3 sequence is 12 residues long. The V gene's germline CDR1 is MNHEY and CDR2 SVGEGT. The CDR3 loop is CATLGQYYEQYF. CDR3 sequence (DNA): TGTGCCACCCTAGGACAGTACTACGAGCAGTACTTC.

Only a few counts were recorded for this clonotype. The chain combines TRBV4-3 with TRBJ1-5; D is perhaps TRBD1 (5 bases). Between the trimmed V and J ends, which lost 0 bases and 6 bases, there was a span of 15 bases. This CDR3 contains 16 residues. CDR1 and CDR2 from the germline V gene are LGHNA and YSLEER. The CDR3 sequence is CASSQDHRGTGQPQHF. In nucleotides, the CDR3 is TGCGCCAGCAGCCAAGATCATCGGGGCACGGGTCAGCCCCAGCATTTT.